This T cell receptor beta chain was found in a study of shared clonotypes between healthy human individuals. The repertoire was sequenced with immunoSEQ multiplex PCR; TCRdb's copy has only in-frame clones and lacks some. The sample consists of approximately 500,000 clones, approximately 81% of them appearing once. As for this clone: Its antigen remains unidentified.

This CDR3 is 14 amino acids long. The junction had 5 bases not matched to a gene; V was cut back by 6 bases and J by 0 bases. Germline V gene sequence: CDR1 SEHNR, CDR2 FQNEAQ (reference sequence). Each of the donors was a healthy adult who was HIV-negative and had not had a recent acute infection or vaccination. Within Nashville, Tennessee resided all donors, each a Caucasian adult. For unsorted samples, genomic DNA was extracted from tens of millions of PBMCs. Study conclusions and caveats: Donor scarcity curtailed the genetic and exposure-history diversity represented herein.

Sequencing used PBMCs. The rearrangement uses TRBV7-9 and TRBJ2-7, with 7 bases identical to TRBD2. The TCR originated in a woman in her forties in good health. Some clones in this sample may be carry-over from other donors' samples. CDR3 sequence reads: CASRTSGTSYEQYF. CDR3 nucleotide sequence: TGTGCCAGCAGGACAAGCGGGACCTCCTACGAGCAGTACTTC.